The clone carrying this T cell receptor (beta chain) was counted only a few times. Its antigen is still unknown. This sample was included in a study of T cells after yellow fever vaccination. Study-wide results and caveats: Peak timing came faster in the weaker secondary response, day 5 versus 15. Repertoires obtained by FACS sorting could include abundant clonotypes that entered as contaminants from the bulk population. Once the booster was given, most primary-vaccination clones reappeared, at more than 95% for CD4 and roughly 90% for CD8.

5'RACE template switching generated TCR cDNA, adding a universal primer site and UMIs. TCRdb re-analysed the 5' RACE reads in MiXCR, keeping a single row per CDR3 protein. The repertoire has 500,000 to 550,000 distinct CDR3 sequences, 21% of them found once; the top ten carry approximately 15%. This CDR3 region has 14 residues. Trimming stripped 2 bases from V and 2 bases from J, with 9 bases between. Germline CDR1 and CDR2: SNHLY and FYNNEI. The sample was PBMCs, taken less than 25 days after the first yellow fever vaccination. The source is a man between 18 and 29 years old who received the YFV17D yellow fever vaccine. The chain couples TRBV2 to TRBJ2-5; D is ambiguous. The CDR3 DNA sequence: TGTGCCAGCAGTGAATGGTCAGAACAAGAGACCCAGTACTTC. Protein product: CASSEWSEQETQYF.